The rows below give T cell receptor beta chains drawn from one sample of a study of T cells in pancreatic ductal adenocarcinoma. Profiling relied on immunoSEQ multiplex PCR, and the TCRdb table lists in-frame clones only, not all of them. The sample has some 4,500 clones, around 68% seen once. Sequenced sample: pancreatic tumor tissue. The source is a human donor with pancreatic ductal adenocarcinoma. Each CDR3 is given with its conserved first and last residue. The order of the fields is J gene, D gene, V gene, clone size, CDR3 DNA, CDR3 protein. D genes are given only for firm matches. Some rows have no size entry. The others give once, few or many, or a class for an expanded clone.

J gene: TRBJ2-3
D gene: TRBD2
V gene: TRBV5-1
clone size: NA
CDR3 DNA: TGCGCCAGCAGCTCCCGGACTAGCGGGGGGTTAGTAGGAGGAACGCAGTATTTT
CDR3 protein: CASSSRTSGGLVGGTQYF

J gene: TRBJ2-1
D gene: TRBD2
V gene: TRBV5-1
clone size: once
CDR3 DNA: TGCGCCAGCAGCTTGGGGCTAGCGGGAGTTCGCAATGAGCAGTTCTTC
CDR3 protein: CASSLGLAGVRNEQFF

J gene: TRBJ2-2
D gene: NA
V gene: TRBV5-5
clone size: few
CDR3 DNA: TGTGCCAGCAGCCCCGGGGCGAACACCGGGGAGCTGTTTTTT
CDR3 protein: CASSPGANTGELFF

J gene: TRBJ2-3
D gene: NA
V gene: TRBV18
clone size: NA
CDR3 DNA: TGTGCCAGCTCACCACGGGCCCCAGGGACAGATACGCAGTATTTT
CDR3 protein: CASSPRAPGTDTQYF

J gene: TRBJ1-6
D gene: TRBD1
V gene: TRBV7-9
clone size: NA
CDR3 DNA: TGTGCCAGCAGCGCTCGGGACAGTTTGTCCCTCCACTTT
CDR3 protein: CASSARDSLSLHF

J gene: TRBJ1-2
D gene: NA
V gene: TRBV7-2
clone size: few
CDR3 DNA: TGTGCCAGCAGCTTAAGACAGACGTTCTATGGCTACACCTTC
CDR3 protein: CASSLRQTFYGYTF

J gene: TRBJ2-7
D gene: NA
V gene: TRBV30
clone size: NA
CDR3 DNA: TGTGCCCTACATAAAGGGGCAGGGGGGATAGGCGAGCAGTACTTC
CDR3 protein: CALHKGAGGIGEQYF

J gene: TRBJ1-1
D gene: NA
V gene: TRBV18
clone size: once
CDR3 DNA: TGTGCCAGCTCACCAGATACTTACACTGAAGCTTTCTTT
CDR3 protein: CASSPDTYTEAFF

J gene: TRBJ1-1
D gene: NA
V gene: TRBV19
clone size: NA
CDR3 DNA: TGTGCCAGTGCAGCGGTGGAGGGCACTGAAGCTTTCTTT
CDR3 protein: CASAAVEGTEAFF

J gene: TRBJ2-6
D gene: NA
V gene: TRBV10-3
clone size: few
CDR3 DNA: TGTGCCATCAGCCAAGAATCTGGGGCCAACGTCCTGACTTTC
CDR3 protein: CAISQESGANVLTF

J gene: TRBJ1-2
D gene: NA
V gene: TRBV13
clone size: NA
CDR3 DNA: TGTGCCAGCAGCTCGGGACGGTTCTATGGCTACACCTTC
CDR3 protein: CASSSGRFYGYTF

J gene: TRBJ1-5
D gene: TRBD1
V gene: TRBV19
clone size: NA
CDR3 DNA: TGTGCCTGCGGACAGGGGGGGAGGCCCCAGCATTTT
CDR3 protein: CACGQGGRPQHF

J gene: TRBJ1-2
D gene: NA
V gene: TRBV18
clone size: NA
CDR3 DNA: TGTGCCAGCTCCGGGGGGCAACAGGTTGGCTACACCTTC
CDR3 protein: CASSGGQQVGYTF

J gene: TRBJ2-7
D gene: TRBD2
V gene: TRBV7-8
clone size: NA
CDR3 DNA: TGTGCCAGCAGCTTATACCTAGCGGGACCGGGCGAGCAGTACTTC
CDR3 protein: CASSLYLAGPGEQYF

J gene: TRBJ1-3
D gene: NA
V gene: TRBV7-2
clone size: once
CDR3 DNA: TGTGCCAGCAGCTTAGTGAGGGGCCTAAGCTCTGGAAACACCATATATTTT
CDR3 protein: CASSLVRGLSSGNTIYF

J gene: TRBJ2-3
D gene: TRBD2
V gene: TRBV18
clone size: NA
CDR3 DNA: TGTGCCAGCTCCCCGGGACTAGATACAGATACGCAGTATTTT
CDR3 protein: CASSPGLDTDTQYF

J gene: TRBJ2-7
D gene: TRBD1
V gene: TRBV5-4
clone size: NA
CDR3 DNA: TGTGCCAGCAGCTCGGGGACAGGGTACCAGTACTTC
CDR3 protein: CASSSGTGYQYF

J gene: TRBJ2-1
D gene: TRBD2
V gene: TRBV27
clone size: NA
CDR3 DNA: TGTGCCAGCAGTCCCTCGACTAGCGGGGTCAATGAGCAGTTCTTC
CDR3 protein: CASSPSTSGVNEQFF

J gene: TRBJ1-1
D gene: NA
V gene: TRBV6-6
clone size: NA
CDR3 DNA: TGTGCCAGCAGTTACCCGGGGCAGCGGAACACTGAAGCTTTCTTT
CDR3 protein: CASSYPGQRNTEAFF

J gene: TRBJ2-3
D gene: NA
V gene: TRBV7-8
clone size: NA
CDR3 DNA: TGTGCCAGCAGCTTTGGCGCAGATACGCAGTATTTT
CDR3 protein: CASSFGADTQYF

J gene: TRBJ2-2
D gene: TRBD2
V gene: TRBV5-1
clone size: NA
CDR3 DNA: TGCGCCAGCAGCACCCGGGTAGCGGGGAACACCGGGGAGCTGTTTTTT
CDR3 protein: CASSTRVAGNTGELFF

J gene: TRBJ1-2
D gene: NA
V gene: TRBV7-9
clone size: NA
CDR3 DNA: TGTGCCAGCAGCCCGGACAGAAACTATGGCTACACCTTC
CDR3 protein: CASSPDRNYGYTF

J gene: TRBJ2-7
D gene: TRBD2
V gene: TRBV5-8
clone size: NA
CDR3 DNA: TGTGCCAGCAGCTTGGAGTGGGGGACTAGCGGGGACTACGAGCAGTACTTC
CDR3 protein: CASSLEWGTSGDYEQYF

J gene: TRBJ2-1
D gene: TRBD2
V gene: TRBV15
clone size: NA
CDR3 DNA: TGTGCCACCAGCAGAGGGGGGGGAGGAGCTTACAATGAGCAGTTCTTC
CDR3 protein: CATSRGGGGAYNEQFF

J gene: TRBJ1-5
D gene: NA
V gene: TRBV7-8
clone size: NA
CDR3 DNA: TGTGCCAGCAACACTGGGGGGACGGGGCAGCCCCAGCATTTT
CDR3 protein: CASNTGGTGQPQHF

J gene: TRBJ2-3
D gene: NA
V gene: TRBV10-3
clone size: NA
CDR3 DNA: TGTGCCATCAGTGAGGGTCCCACAGATACGCAGTATTTT
CDR3 protein: CAISEGPTDTQYF